Below, 7 T cell receptor beta chains from the same sample are listed, as sequenced in a study of blood T cells in healthy people across ages. Sample-barcoded 5' priming and a J-beta primer mix drove a second PCR of roughly 6 to 12 cycles. Each CDR3 protein is one row after TCRdb ran MiXCR on the 5' RACE reads. The sample includes roughly 720,000 distinct CDR3 sequences, approximately 55% of them seen just once. Sequencing input: blood. These receptors were taken from an elderly man in good health.

Here the CDR3 reads CSAGGTGLNEQFF. The CDR3 DNA sequence: TGCAGTGCTGGGGGGACAGGGCTTAATGAGCAGTTCTTC. The J gene is TRBJ2-1, the V gene TRBV20-1; 9 positions match TRBD1. The CDR3 extends over 13 amino acids. Germline V gene lookup returns CDR1 DFQATT and CDR2 SNEGSKA (reference sequence). J gave up 7 bases and V 5 bases, and 6 bases lay outside the gene matches.

The rearrangement links TRBV3-1 to TRBJ2-7; the match to TRBD2 covers 9 bases. The DNA matches TRBJ2-5 better at its end, which makes the J call doubtful. The CDR3 loop spans 15 amino acids. The germline CDR1 and CDR2 sequences are LGHDT and YNNKEL (reference sequence). The chain's CDR3 is CASTTGTSRGETQYF. The DNA of the CDR3 is TGTGCCAGCACCACCGGGACTAGCAGAGGGGAGACCCAGTACTTC.

CDR3 DNA sequence: TGTGCCAGCAGCCTGACAGGACGGCAGCCCCAGCATTTT. This translates into CASSLTGRQPQHF. This rearrangement joins TRBV14 to TRBJ1-5, with a possible D match to TRBD1 (6 bases). Germline CDR1 SGHDN, CDR2 FVKESK. Trimming cost V 4 bases and J 7 bases, with 11 bases left between them. The CDR3 has 13 amino acids.

The chain has TRBV20-1 and TRBJ1-5, with 9 bases matching TRBD1. Trimming took 0 bases from V and 0 from J; bases not matched to a gene: 12. The CDR3 extends over 19 amino acids. Germline CDR1 DFQATT, CDR2 SNEGSKA (reference sequence). CDR3: CSARDSDRGGGLSNQPQHF. The CDR3 DNA sequence: TGCAGTGCTAGAGATTCGGACAGGGGTGGGGGTCTTAGCAATCAGCCCCAGCATTTT.

The rearrangement joins TRBV6-2 or TRBV6-3 to TRBJ2-7, with 9 bases matching TRBD1. V lost 0 bases, J lost 3 bases, and 6 bases stayed unmatched. This CDR3 has 16 amino acids. Germline CDR1 is MNHEY and CDR2 is SVGEGT. The CDR3: CASSYSGTGILYEQYF. CDR3 in DNA: TGTGCCAGCAGTTACTCCGGGACAGGGATACTCTACGAGCAGTACTTC.

About this clonotype itself: Mismatch with germline at one junction end may stem from a read error. This rearrangement joins TRBV7-3 to TRBJ2-7; tentative D call: TRBD2 (5 bases). This CDR3 contains 13 residues. CDR1 and CDR2 (germline): SGHTA, FQGTGA. The CDR3 is CACSLYEGNEQYF. The CDR3 coding sequence is TGTGCCTGCAGCTTATATGAGGGCAACGAGCAGTACTTC. The full variable domain, in which reference TRBV7-3 and TRBJ2-7 provide the parts outside the CDR3, is GAGVSQTPSNKVTEKGKYVELRCDPISGHTALYWYRQSLGQGPEFLIYFQGTGAADDSGLPNDRFFAVRPEGSVSTLKIQRTERGDSAVYLCACSLYEGNEQYFGPGTRLTVT.

CDR3 nucleotide sequence: TGTGCCAGCACGGGGCGGACCTCCTACAATGAGCAGTTCTTC. Translated: CASTGRTSYNEQFF. The V and J genes are TRBV6-1 and TRBJ2-1, with D perhaps matching TRBD1 or TRBD2 (5 bases each). This CDR3 is 14 amino acids long. Trimming took 7 bases from V and 0 from J, leaving 10 bases between them. Germline-derived CDR1 and CDR2 are MNHNS and SASEGT.